This TCR beta chain was documented in a study of shared clonotypes between healthy human individuals. Whole-study context: Plates per donor: three CD4 naive, three CD4 memory, two CD8 naive, one CD8 memory.

The CDR3 is made up of 16 amino acids. Germline loops: CDR1 LNHDA, CDR2 SQIVND (reference sequence). Trimming removed 4 bases from V and 3 bases from J; junction bases left unmatched: 9. Profiling relied on immunoSEQ multiplex PCR, and the TCRdb table lists in-frame clones only, not all of them. The sample carries roughly 1,500,000 clones, approximately 98.5% recorded once. This TCR derives from a man aged 25-45 years in good health. The rearrangement joins TRBV19 to TRBJ1-5, with TRBD1 matching 7 bases. The sample consisted of naive CD4+ T cells sorted from blood. Subset here: CD45RA+ positively selected. The CDR3 DNA reads as TGTGCCAGTAGTACACTTGGACAGGCTTACAATCAGCCCCAGCATTTT. The encoded protein is CASSTLGQAYNQPQHF. The full variable domain, rest sourced from reference TRBV19 and TRBJ1-5, is DGGITQSPKYLFRKEGQNVTLSCEQNLNHDAMYWYRQDPGQGLRLIYYSQIVNDFQKGDIAEGYSVSREKKESFPLTVTSAQKNPTAFYLCASSTLGQAYNQPQHFGDGTRLSIL.